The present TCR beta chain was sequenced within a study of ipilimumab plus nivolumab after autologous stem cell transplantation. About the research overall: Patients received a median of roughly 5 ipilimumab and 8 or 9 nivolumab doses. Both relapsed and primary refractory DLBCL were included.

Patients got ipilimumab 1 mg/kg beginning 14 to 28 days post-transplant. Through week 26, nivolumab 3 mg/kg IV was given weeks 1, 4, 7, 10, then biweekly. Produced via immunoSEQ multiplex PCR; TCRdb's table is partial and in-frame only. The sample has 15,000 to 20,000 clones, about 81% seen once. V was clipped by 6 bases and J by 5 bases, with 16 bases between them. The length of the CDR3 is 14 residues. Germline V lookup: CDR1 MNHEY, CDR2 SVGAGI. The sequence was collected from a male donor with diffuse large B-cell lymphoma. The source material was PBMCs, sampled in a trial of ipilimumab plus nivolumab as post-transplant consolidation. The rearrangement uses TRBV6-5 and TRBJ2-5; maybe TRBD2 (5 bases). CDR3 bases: TGTGCCAGCAGACCAGCCCCCCAGCGGGAGACCCAGTACTTC. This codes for CASRPAPQRETQYF.